The clone carrying this TCR beta chain was seen a handful of times. Antigen unknown. These data are taken from a study of early T cells in non-severe SARS-CoV-2 infection. Overall study context: Bulk RNA from unsorted whole blood was sequenced; chains were unpaired. Whole-study findings and limits: Anti-spike CD8 specificities were favored by VDJdb matching, whose results missed private and CD4 specificities.

The protocol attached unique molecular identifiers to individual cDNA molecules. MiXCR, run by TCRdb on the 5' RACE reads, gives a single entry per CDR3 protein. The sample has about 55,000 distinct CDR3 sequences, around 12% seen once; the top ten hold less than 4.5%. V was cut by 0 bases and J by 4 bases, with 10 bases left in between. CDR1 is SNHLY, CDR2 FYNNEI, per germline. The CDR3 extends over 15 amino acids. The chain has TRBV2 and TRBJ2-1, with D uncertain. Material for sequencing was whole blood. This clonotype was obtained from an adult who was a healthcare worker with PCR-confirmed SARS-CoV-2 infection or an uninfected control (not recorded which). The CDR3 region is CASSEARRNYNEQFF. The CDR3 DNA reads TGTGCCAGCAGTGAAGCTAGGCGGAATTACAATGAGCAGTTCTTC.